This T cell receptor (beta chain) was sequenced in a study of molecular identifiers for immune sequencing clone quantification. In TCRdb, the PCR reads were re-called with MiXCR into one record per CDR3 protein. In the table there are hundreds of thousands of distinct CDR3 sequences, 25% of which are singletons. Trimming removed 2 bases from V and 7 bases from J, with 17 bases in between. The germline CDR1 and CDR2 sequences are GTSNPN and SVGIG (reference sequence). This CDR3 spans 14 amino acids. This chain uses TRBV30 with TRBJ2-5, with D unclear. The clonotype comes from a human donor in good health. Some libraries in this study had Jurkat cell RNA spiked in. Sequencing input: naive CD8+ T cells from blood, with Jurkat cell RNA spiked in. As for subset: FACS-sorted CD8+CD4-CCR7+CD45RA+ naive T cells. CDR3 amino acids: CAWSPSSQHWTQYF. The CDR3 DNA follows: TGTGCCTGGAGTCCGTCAAGCCAGCATTGGACCCAGTACTTC. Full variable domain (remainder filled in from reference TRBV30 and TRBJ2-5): SQTIHQWPATLVQPVGSPLSLECTVEGTSNPNLYWYRQAAGRGLQLLFYSVGIGQISSEVPQNLSASRPQDRQFILSSKKLLLSDSGFYLCAWSPSSQHWTQYFGPGTRLLVL.